The next 21 T cell receptor beta chains were all read from a single sample in a study of T cell clones after liver transplantation. The repertoire was sequenced with immunoSEQ multiplex PCR; TCRdb's copy has only in-frame clones and lacks some. Among 65,000 to 80,000 clones, 75% to 85% were seen once, and the ten largest hold over 0.45%. Source: CD4+ T cells from blood, taken before liver transplant. These receptors were taken from a human donor who received a liver transplant.

This chain links TRBV28 with TRBJ2-7; tentatively, D is TRBD1 or TRBD2 (5 bases each). Germline CDR1 reads MDHEN; CDR2 reads SYDVKM. The CDR3 consists of 11 residues. Trimming took off 11 bases at V and 3 bases at J, with 11 bases between the two ends. CDR3 amino acids: CASRGLYEQYF. The CDR3 nucleotides are TGTGCCTCCCGGGGCCTCTACGAGCAGTACTTC.

This clone came up a few times. The chain is built from TRBV29-1 and TRBJ2-7, with TRBD2 identical over 9 bases. The J segment lost 0 bases and the V segment lost 4 bases, leaving 7 bases of the junction unmatched. The germline CDR1 and CDR2 sequences are SQVTM and ANQGSEA. This CDR3 comprises 15 residues. CDR3 bases: TGCAGCGTTGGGGGGACTAGCTCCAACTCCTACGAGCAGTACTTC. This codes for CSVGGTSSNSYEQYF.

This clone was detected once. The chain is built from TRBV28 and TRBJ1-1; D not certain. CDR3 size: 13 residues. Per the germline V gene, CDR1 is MDHEN and CDR2 is SYDVKM. V was clipped by 3 bases and J by 5 bases, with 10 bases between them. The CDR3 region is CASSLDTRTEAFF. The DNA for the CDR3 is TGTGCCAGCAGTTTGGATACGAGAACTGAAGCTTTCTTT.

The rearrangement joins TRBV28 to TRBJ1-1; a possible D gene is TRBD1 (5 bases). This CDR3 has 12 amino acids. The germline V and J ends were trimmed by 2 bases and 8 bases, with 9 bases remaining between them. The germline gives CDR1 MDHEN, CDR2 SYDVKM. CDR3 residues: CASSLGQGEAFF. DNA for the CDR3: TGTGCCAGCAGTTTAGGGCAGGGAGAAGCTTTCTTT.

This clone occurred a few times. The chain recombines TRBV6-1 with TRBJ1-5; TRBD1 aligns across 8 bases. J lost 3 bases, V lost 11 bases, and 12 bases had no gene match. There are 15 residues in the CDR3. Germline V CDR1 and CDR2: MNHNS, SASEGT. CDR3 DNA sequence: TGTGCCGCCGAGGGGGACAGGCGATACAATCAGCCCCAGCATTTT. It codes for CAAEGDRRYNQPQHF.

This chain connects TRBV28 to TRBJ2-1, with TRBD2 identical over 12 bases. The CDR3 runs to 14 residues. The germline gives CDR1 MDHEN, CDR2 SYDVKM. Trimming at V came to 11 bases and at J to 7 bases, leaving 9 bases not matched to a gene. CDR3 coding DNA: TGTGCCTCGTTCAAGACTAGCGGGAGTAATGAGCAGTTCTTC. Amino acids: CASFKTSGSNEQFF. The complete variable domain, with remaining parts taken from reference TRBV28 and TRBJ2-1, reads DVKVTQSSRYLVKRTGEKVFLECVQDMDHENMFWYRQDPGLGLRLIYFSYDVKMKEKGDIPEGYSVSREKKERFSLILESASTNQTSMYLCASFKTSGSNEQFFGPGTRLTVL.

The CDR3 region is CASSFRVPRVSNQPQHF. The DNA for the CDR3 is TGTGCCAGCAGTTTTCGAGTCCCGCGGGTTAGCAATCAGCCCCAGCATTTT. The V gene is TRBV27, the J gene TRBJ1-5; D is undetermined. The CDR3 has 17 residues. Germline V lookup: CDR1 MNHEY, CDR2 SMNVEV (reference sequence). Trimming took off 3 bases at V and 0 bases at J, with 15 bases between the two ends.

The CDR3 sequence is CSVEGGGETQYF. In nucleotides, the CDR3 is TGCAGCGTTGAGGGTGGTGGGGAGACCCAGTACTTC. The gene calls are TRBV29-1 and TRBJ2-5; no reliable D call. CDR1 and CDR2 (germline): SQVTM, ANQGSEA. V dropped 3 bases and J dropped 5 bases, with 10 bases sitting between them. The CDR3 consists of 12 residues. Filled out from reference TRBV29-1 and TRBJ2-5, the complete variable domain reads SAVISQKPSRDICQRGTSLTIQCQVDSQVTMMFWYRQQPGQSLTLIATANQGSEATYESGFVIDKFPISRPNLTFSTLTVSNMSPEDSSIYLCSVEGGGETQYFGPGTRLLVL.

This chain joins TRBV28 and TRBJ1-2; D is perhaps TRBD1 (5 bases). Germline V CDR1 and CDR2: MDHEN, SYDVKM. Trimming took off 1 base at V and 4 bases at J, with 22 bases between the two ends. CDR3 length equals 18 residues. The CDR3 nucleotides are TGTGCCAGCAGTTTATCTCGACAGCGCCCCTCACGGGGCTATGGCTACACCTTC. This encodes CASSLSRQRPSRGYGYTF.

Only a few counts were recorded for this clone. The chain recombines TRBV18 with TRBJ1-2; 9 bases are a match to TRBD1. V trimming: 6 bases; J trimming: 6 bases; junction bases outside the gene matches: 11. The germline V gene has CDR1 KGHSH and CDR2 LQKENI. CDR3 length: 15 residues. CDR3 region: CASSFTGTGRNGYTF. The CDR3 region has the DNA TGTGCCAGCTCTTTCACCGGGACAGGGAGGAATGGCTACACCTTC.

The chain combines TRBV29-1 with TRBJ1-5; 7 positions match TRBD1. CDR3 size: 13 residues. V lost 6 bases, J lost 3 bases, and 5 bases stayed unmatched. CDR1 and CDR2 (germline): SQVTM, ANQGSEA. The DNA for the CDR3 is TGCAGCGTAAGACAGGGATACAATCAGCCCCAGCATTTT. It yields the protein CSVRQGYNQPQHF.

In its sample, this clone was seen a few times. V and J are TRBV30 and TRBJ2-7; 9 nucleotides align to TRBD1. The CDR3 totals 13 residues. Germline CDR1 and CDR2: GTSNPN and SVGIG (reference sequence). Trimming took 1 base from V and 5 from J; bases not matched to a gene: 3. In DNA, the CDR3 is TGTGCCTGGAGTGCGTACAGGGGGCACGAGCAGTACTTC. Amino acid sequence: CAWSAYRGHEQYF.

The sample holds a few counts of this clone. The CDR3 bases are TGCGCCAGCAGCCAAGTATTCACGGGGCCTCTCTACGAGCAGTACTTC. Encoded protein: CASSQVFTGPLYEQYF. The chain links TRBV4-1 to TRBJ2-7, with D perhaps TRBD1 or TRBD2 (5 bases each). The CDR3 sequence is 16 residues long. Germline CDR1 is MGHRA and CDR2 is YSYEKL. The germline V and J ends were trimmed by 1 base and 3 bases, with 16 bases remaining between them.

The chain carries TRBV18 and TRBJ1-3; unclear D gene. The CDR3 length is 18 residues. Trimming took 2 bases from V and 1 from J, leaving 18 bases between them. Germline V lookup: CDR1 KGHSH, CDR2 LQKENI. CDR3 residues: CASSPSRTNTASGNTIYF. The DNA of the CDR3 is TGTGCCAGCTCACCAAGCCGCACCAACACCGCGTCTGGAAACACCATATATTTT. Full variable domain (outside the CDR3, taken from reference TRBV18 and TRBJ1-3): NAGVMQNPRHLVRRRGQEARLRCSPMKGHSHVYWYRQLPEEGLKFMVYLQKENIIDESGMPKERFSAEFPKEGPSILRIQQVVRGDSAAYFCASSPSRTNTASGNTIYFGEGSWLTVV.

The genes are TRBV7-2 and TRBJ1-1; a possible D gene is TRBD1 (6 bases). V lost 5 bases and J lost 6, with 19 bases in between. The CDR3 totals 15 residues. Per germline, CDR1 SGHTA and CDR2 FQGNSA. This chain's CDR3 is CASSPVGLGGAEAFF. The CDR3 DNA reads as TGTGCCAGCAGCCCGGTGGGGCTGGGGGGCGCTGAAGCTTTCTTT.

This rearrangement joins TRBV7-3 to TRBJ2-6; D is possibly TRBD1 (6 bases). This CDR3 has 17 residues. V was pared by 4 bases and J by 0 bases, with 13 bases between. CDR1 is SGHTA and CDR2 is FQGTGA in the germline V gene. This CDR3 is CASSSRGGNSGANVLTF. The CDR3 DNA sequence: TGTGCCAGCAGCTCCAGGGGTGGAAACTCTGGGGCCAACGTCCTGACTTTC.

The chain joins TRBV6-1 to TRBJ2-7; D remains unclear. There are 11 residues in the CDR3. Per the germline V gene, CDR1 is MNHNS and CDR2 is SASEGT. Trimming left V 6 bases short and J 5 bases short, with 8 bases between. The CDR3 loop reads CASRRTDEQYF. The CDR3 DNA reads TGTGCCAGCAGGAGGACCGACGAGCAGTACTTC.

V and J are TRBV10-3 and TRBJ1-1; D is unresolved. The V gene's germline CDR1 is ENHRY and CDR2 SYGVKD. The CDR3 sequence is 13 residues long. With 3 bases removed from V and 4 bases from J, the gap between germline ends came to 9 bases. The DNA of the CDR3 is TGTGCCATCAGTGACGGATTGTCCACTGAAGCTTTCTTT. As protein: CAISDGLSTEAFF.

J is TRBJ1-5 and V is TRBV19, with TRBD1 identical over 7 bases. With 5 bases clipped from V and 2 bases from J, the junction kept 3 bases outside the gene matches. The CDR3 covers 14 residues. Germline loops: CDR1 LNHDA, CDR2 SQIVND (reference sequence). The DNA for the CDR3 is TGTGCCAGTAGTGTCGGACAGGGCAATCAGCCCCAGCATTTT. Its protein product is CASSVGQGNQPQHF.

This chain joins TRBV6-5 and TRBJ1-4, with TRBD1 as a possible D gene (5 bases). Trimming took off 6 bases at V and 8 bases at J, with 13 bases between the two ends. CDR3 length equals 13 residues. CDR1 and CDR2 from the germline V gene are MNHEY and SVGAGI. The chain's CDR3 is CASRRSRGEKLFF. In DNA form, the CDR3 reads TGTGCCAGCAGAAGATCGCGGGGGGAAAAACTGTTTTTT.

With regard to this clone: Different DNA sequences within this sample yield the same CDR3. V usage is TRBV7-8 and J usage is TRBJ1-1; D gene uncertain. This CDR3 has 13 amino acids. CDR1 is SGHVS and CDR2 is FQNEAQ in the germline V gene. V dropped 1 base and J dropped 1 base, with 4 bases sitting between them. The CDR3, as DNA: TGTGCCAGCAGCTTAGAGGGGAACACTGAAGCTTTCTTT. This translates into CASSLEGNTEAFF.